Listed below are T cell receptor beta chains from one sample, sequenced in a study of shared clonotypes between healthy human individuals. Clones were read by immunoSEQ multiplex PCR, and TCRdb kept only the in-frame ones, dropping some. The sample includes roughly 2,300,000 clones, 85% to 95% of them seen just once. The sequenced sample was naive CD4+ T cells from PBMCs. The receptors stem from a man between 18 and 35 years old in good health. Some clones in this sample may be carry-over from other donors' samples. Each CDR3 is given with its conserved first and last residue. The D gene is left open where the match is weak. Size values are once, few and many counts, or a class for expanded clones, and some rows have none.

cdr3_aa: CASRVGANTGELFF
cdr3_nt: TGTGCCAGCCGTGTGGGTGCGAACACCGGGGAGCTGTTTTTT
clone_size: NA
v_call: TRBV6-5
j_call: TRBJ2-2
d_call: NA

cdr3_aa: CSVAPRGVGQPQHF
cdr3_nt: TGCAGCGTTGCGCCGAGGGGGGTCGGTCAGCCCCAGCATTTT
clone_size: NA
v_call: TRBV29-1
j_call: TRBJ1-5
d_call: NA

cdr3_aa: CASGWSRDRANEQFF
cdr3_nt: TGTGCCAGTGGTTGGTCTAGGGACAGGGCAAATGAGCAGTTCTTC
clone_size: NA
v_call: TRBV19
j_call: TRBJ2-1
d_call: TRBD1

cdr3_aa: CASSLGIAKNIQYF
cdr3_nt: TGTGCCAGCAGCTTGGGAATCGCCAAAAACATTCAGTACTTC
clone_size: NA
v_call: TRBV7-9
j_call: TRBJ2-4
d_call: NA

cdr3_aa: CASSADRGSNQPQHF
cdr3_nt: TGTGCCAGCAGTGCGGACAGGGGATCGAATCAGCCCCAGCATTTT
clone_size: once
v_call: TRBV6-5
j_call: TRBJ1-5
d_call: TRBD1

cdr3_aa: CASSQVLFSYNEQFF
cdr3_nt: TGTGCCAGCAGCCAAGTGCTATTCTCCTACAATGAGCAGTTCTTC
clone_size: NA
v_call: TRBV4-2
j_call: TRBJ2-1
d_call: NA

cdr3_aa: CASSAGRDQPQHF
cdr3_nt: TGTGCCAGCAGCGCAGGGCGTGATCAGCCCCAGCATTTT
clone_size: NA
v_call: TRBV2
j_call: TRBJ1-5
d_call: NA

cdr3_aa: CASRPGTTNYEQYF
cdr3_nt: TGTGCCAGCAGACCCGGGACTACCAACTACGAGCAGTACTTC
clone_size: NA
v_call: TRBV7-9
j_call: TRBJ2-7
d_call: TRBD2

cdr3_aa: CASSFTGTSYEQYF
cdr3_nt: TGTGCCAGCAGTTTTACAGGGACCTCCTACGAGCAGTACTTC
clone_size: NA
v_call: TRBV28
j_call: TRBJ2-7
d_call: NA

cdr3_aa: CASSVERDRAKYF
cdr3_nt: TGTGCCAGCAGTGTGGAACGGGACAGGGCAAAGTACTTC
clone_size: NA
v_call: TRBV6-4
j_call: TRBJ2-7
d_call: TRBD1

cdr3_aa: CASSPLSDSNTEAFF
cdr3_nt: TGTGCCAGCTCACCATTGTCGGATTCGAACACTGAAGCTTTCTTT
clone_size: few
v_call: TRBV18
j_call: TRBJ1-1
d_call: NA

cdr3_aa: CASSTLSTGGEELFF
cdr3_nt: TGCGCCAGCAGCACCCTTTCGACAGGGGGAGAGGAGCTGTTTTTT
clone_size: NA
v_call: TRBV5-1
j_call: TRBJ2-2
d_call: TRBD1

cdr3_aa: CASSHGTGGVYGYTF
cdr3_nt: TGTGCCAGCAGCCACGGGACAGGGGGAGTCTATGGCTACACCTTC
clone_size: NA
v_call: TRBV4-2
j_call: TRBJ1-2
d_call: TRBD1

cdr3_aa: CASSLQAGTQNTEAFF
cdr3_nt: TGTGCCAGCAGCCTTCAAGCAGGGACCCAGAACACTGAAGCTTTCTTT
clone_size: NA
v_call: TRBV7-3
j_call: TRBJ1-1
d_call: NA

cdr3_aa: CASRLPTGANQPQHF
cdr3_nt: TGTGCCAGCAGACTCCCTACGGGGGCGAATCAGCCCCAGCATTTT
clone_size: NA
v_call: TRBV28
j_call: TRBJ1-5
d_call: NA

cdr3_aa: CASSSLGQGAYEQYF
cdr3_nt: TGTGCCAGCAGTTCCTTGGGGCAGGGGGCCTACGAGCAGTACTTC
clone_size: once
v_call: TRBV28
j_call: TRBJ2-7
d_call: TRBD1

cdr3_aa: CASSRHGTSNTEAFF
cdr3_nt: TGTGCCAGCAGTCGGCACGGGACCTCGAACACTGAAGCTTTCTTT
clone_size: once
v_call: TRBV6-1
j_call: TRBJ1-1
d_call: NA

cdr3_aa: CASSESTGNEKLFF
cdr3_nt: TGCGCCAGCAGTGAGTCGACAGGGAATGAAAAACTGTTTTTT
clone_size: NA
v_call: TRBV10-1
j_call: TRBJ1-4
d_call: TRBD1

cdr3_aa: CASSHRGGEQYF
cdr3_nt: TGTGCCAGCTCACACAGGGGAGGCGAGCAGTACTTC
clone_size: NA
v_call: TRBV18
j_call: TRBJ2-7
d_call: NA

cdr3_aa: CASSFSGSYNEQFF
cdr3_nt: TGCGCCAGCAGCTTTAGCGGGAGTTACAATGAGCAGTTCTTC
clone_size: NA
v_call: TRBV5-1
j_call: TRBJ2-1
d_call: TRBD2

cdr3_aa: CASSLATDMNTEAFF
cdr3_nt: TGCGCCAGCAGCTTGGCTACAGACATGAACACTGAAGCTTTCTTT
clone_size: once
v_call: TRBV5-1
j_call: TRBJ1-1
d_call: NA

cdr3_aa: CASSGASGSLQETQYF
cdr3_nt: TGCGCCAGCAGTGGGGCTAGCGGGAGCCTCCAAGAGACCCAGTACTTC
clone_size: once
v_call: TRBV10-1
j_call: TRBJ2-5
d_call: TRBD2

cdr3_aa: CASSVRDRGPRGANVLTF
cdr3_nt: TGTGCCAGCAGTGTAAGGGACAGGGGGCCTCGTGGGGCCAACGTCCTGACTTTC
clone_size: NA
v_call: TRBV6-1
j_call: TRBJ2-6
d_call: TRBD1

cdr3_aa: CASSVDGQGNGEQYF
cdr3_nt: TGTGCCAGCAGCGTAGACGGACAGGGTAATGGCGAGCAGTACTTC
clone_size: NA
v_call: TRBV9
j_call: TRBJ2-7
d_call: TRBD1

cdr3_aa: CASSLTGAKVGELFF
cdr3_nt: TGTGCCAGCAGCTTAACAGGGGCTAAGGTCGGGGAGCTGTTTTTT
clone_size: NA
v_call: TRBV7-3
j_call: TRBJ2-2
d_call: NA

cdr3_aa: CASSARRDNYGYTF
cdr3_nt: TGTGCCAGCAGCGCCCGCCGGGACAACTATGGCTACACCTTC
clone_size: NA
v_call: TRBV7-2
j_call: TRBJ1-2
d_call: NA

cdr3_aa: CASSQWMTGGAQETQYF
cdr3_nt: TGCGCCAGCAGCCAATGGATGACGGGGGGGGCCCAAGAGACCCAGTACTTC
clone_size: NA
v_call: TRBV4-1
j_call: TRBJ2-5
d_call: TRBD2

cdr3_aa: CAISETSGIGVNEQFF
cdr3_nt: TGTGCCATCAGTGAAACTAGCGGGATAGGAGTGAATGAGCAGTTCTTC
clone_size: NA
v_call: TRBV10-3
j_call: TRBJ2-1
d_call: TRBD2

cdr3_aa: CASSDHGQPNEKLFF
cdr3_nt: TGTGCCAGCAGTGACCATGGACAGCCCAATGAAAAACTGTTTTTT
clone_size: NA
v_call: TRBV25-1
j_call: TRBJ1-4
d_call: NA

cdr3_aa: CASSYLEGYTF
cdr3_nt: TGTGCCAGCAGTTACTTGGAGGGCTACACCTTC
clone_size: few
v_call: TRBV6-6
j_call: TRBJ1-2
d_call: NA

cdr3_aa: CASSLAGETQYF
cdr3_nt: TGTGCCAGCAGCCTAGCGGGAGAGACCCAGTACTTC
clone_size: NA
v_call: TRBV7-7
j_call: TRBJ2-5
d_call: TRBD2

cdr3_aa: CASSLGDRGRYEQYF
cdr3_nt: TGCGCCAGCAGCTTGGGGGATAGAGGCAGATACGAGCAGTACTTC
clone_size: once
v_call: TRBV5-1
j_call: TRBJ2-7
d_call: NA

cdr3_aa: CASRGGFSGANVLTF
cdr3_nt: TGTGCCAGTAGGGGGGGATTCTCTGGGGCCAACGTCCTGACTTTC
clone_size: once
v_call: TRBV19
j_call: TRBJ2-6
d_call: NA

cdr3_aa: CSVPQVGTDTQYF
cdr3_nt: TGCAGCGTCCCCCAGGTGGGGACAGATACGCAGTATTTT
clone_size: NA
v_call: TRBV29-1
j_call: TRBJ2-3
d_call: NA

cdr3_aa: CASSPDPEYGYTF
cdr3_nt: TGTGCCAGCAGCCCGGACCCAGAATATGGCTACACCTTC
clone_size: NA
v_call: TRBV28
j_call: TRBJ1-2
d_call: NA

cdr3_aa: CAISEQVGGLKTQYF
cdr3_nt: TGTGCCATCAGTGAGCAGGTGGGGGGATTGAAGACCCAGTACTTC
clone_size: NA
v_call: TRBV10-3
j_call: TRBJ2-5
d_call: NA